This TCR beta chain was observed in a study of monozygotic twins with inflammatory bowel disease. CDR3 length: 14 amino acids. The germline V gene has CDR1 MDHEN and CDR2 SYDVKM. TCRdb re-called the 5' RACE reads; one entry per CDR3 protein, DNA not given. This repertoire includes 150,000 or so distinct CDR3 sequences. V is TRBV28 and J is TRBJ1-2. This sequence was found in a human donor with ulcerative colitis or Crohn's disease, or a healthy co-twin of an affected twin (not recorded which). The sequenced sample was blood. This CDR3 is CASSLRQIIYGYTF.